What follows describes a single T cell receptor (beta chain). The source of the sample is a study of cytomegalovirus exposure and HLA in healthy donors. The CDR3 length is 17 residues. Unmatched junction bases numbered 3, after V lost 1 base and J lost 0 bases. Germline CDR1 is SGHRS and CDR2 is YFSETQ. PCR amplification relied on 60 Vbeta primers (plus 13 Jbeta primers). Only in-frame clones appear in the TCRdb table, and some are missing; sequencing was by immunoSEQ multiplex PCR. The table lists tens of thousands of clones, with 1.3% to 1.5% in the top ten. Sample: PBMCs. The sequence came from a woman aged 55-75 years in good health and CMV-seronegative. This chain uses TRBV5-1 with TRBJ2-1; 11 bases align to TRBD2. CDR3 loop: CASSLTTSGSSYNEQFF. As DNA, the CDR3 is TGCGCCAGCAGCTTGACCACTAGCGGGAGCTCCTACAATGAGCAGTTCTTC.